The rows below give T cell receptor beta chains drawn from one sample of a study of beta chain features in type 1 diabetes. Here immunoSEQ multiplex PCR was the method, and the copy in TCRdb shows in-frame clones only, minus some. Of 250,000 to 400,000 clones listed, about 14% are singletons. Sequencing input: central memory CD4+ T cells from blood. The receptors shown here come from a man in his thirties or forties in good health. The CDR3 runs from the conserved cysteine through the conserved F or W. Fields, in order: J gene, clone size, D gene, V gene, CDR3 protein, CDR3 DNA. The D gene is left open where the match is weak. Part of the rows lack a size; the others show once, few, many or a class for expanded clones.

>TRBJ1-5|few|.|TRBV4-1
CASSQGVPGSNQPQHF
TGCGCCAGCAGCCAGGGGGTTCCTGGGAGCAATCAGCCCCAGCATTTT
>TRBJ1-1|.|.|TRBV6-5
CASSYSLGRGTEAFF
TGTGCCAGCAGTTACTCGCTGGGGCGAGGCACTGAAGCTTTCTTT
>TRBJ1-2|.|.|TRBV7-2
CASSLELGGYTF
TGTGCCAGCAGCTTAGAATTAGGAGGCTACACCTTC
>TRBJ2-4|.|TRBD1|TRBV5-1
CASSPGQGNIQYF
TGCGCCAGCAGCCCGGGACAGGGGAACATTCAGTACTTC
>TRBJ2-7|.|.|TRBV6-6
CASSYGNSYEQYF
TGTGCCAGCAGTTACGGCAACTCCTACGAGCAGTACTTC
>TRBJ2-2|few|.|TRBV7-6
CASSLGSGLYTGELFF
TGTGCCAGCAGCTTAGGATCCGGACTTTACACCGGGGAGCTGTTTTTT
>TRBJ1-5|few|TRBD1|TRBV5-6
CASSLGQGIGPQHF
TGTGCCAGCAGCTTGGGACAGGGTATAGGACCCCAGCATTTT
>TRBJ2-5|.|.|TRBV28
CASSLQFQETQYF
TGTGCCAGCAGCCTGCAGTTCCAAGAGACCCAGTACTTC
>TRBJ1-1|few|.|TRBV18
CASSPTSMAMNTEAFF
TGTGCCAGCTCACCAACGTCGATGGCAATGAACACTGAAGCTTTCTTT
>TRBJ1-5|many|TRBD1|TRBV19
CASSKQGITNQPQHF
TGTGCCAGTTCTAAACAGGGGATCACCAATCAGCCCCAGCATTTT
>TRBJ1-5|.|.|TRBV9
CASSVEIVWEEEPQHF
TGTGCCAGCAGCGTAGAGATCGTGTGGGAAGAGGAGCCCCAGCATTTT
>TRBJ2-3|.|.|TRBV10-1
CASSEFTSPFGTDTQYF
TGCGCCAGCAGTGAGTTCACTAGCCCTTTCGGCACAGATACGCAGTATTTT
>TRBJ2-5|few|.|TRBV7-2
CASSLPTGLETQYF
TGTGCCAGCAGCTTACCGACGGGCCTGGAGACCCAGTACTTC
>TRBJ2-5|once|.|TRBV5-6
CASSPLTASGAETQYF
TGTGCCAGCAGCCCGTTGACCGCGTCGGGGGCTGAGACCCAGTACTTC
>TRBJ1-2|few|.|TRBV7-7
CASSEGTGRPYTF
TGTGCCAGCAGCGAGGGAACAGGCCGCCCCTACACCTTC
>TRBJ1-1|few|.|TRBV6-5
CASSYSNGWTEAFF
TGTGCCAGCAGTTACTCGAATGGGTGGACTGAAGCTTTCTTT
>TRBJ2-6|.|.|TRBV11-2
CASSRGGTFSSGANVLTF
TGTGCCAGCAGCCGAGGGGGAACCTTCAGCTCTGGGGCCAACGTCCTGACTTTC
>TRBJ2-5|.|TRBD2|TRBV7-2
CASSPRAGLAGPETQYF
TGTGCCAGCAGCCCCCGTGCAGGACTAGCGGGACCAGAGACCCAGTACTTC
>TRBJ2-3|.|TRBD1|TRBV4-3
CASKRNRGGTDTQYF
TGCGCCAGCAAACGCAACAGGGGTGGCACAGATACGCAGTATTTT
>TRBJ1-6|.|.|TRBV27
CASSLLTRRGGNSPLHF
TGTGCCAGCAGTTTGTTAACTAGGCGGGGCGGGAATTCACCCCTCCACTTT
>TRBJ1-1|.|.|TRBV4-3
CASSQRGKGVNTEAFF
TGCGCCAGCAGCCAACGGGGGAAAGGCGTAAACACTGAAGCTTTCTTT
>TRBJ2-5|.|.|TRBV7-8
CASSHGKETQYF
TGTGCCAGCAGCCACGGAAAAGAGACCCAGTACTTC
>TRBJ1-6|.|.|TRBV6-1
CARIAAADSPLHF
TGTGCCAGGATAGCAGCAGCCGATTCACCCCTCCACTTT
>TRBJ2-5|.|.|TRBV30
CAWSVGGWSGQETQYF
TGTGCCTGGAGTGTAGGAGGGTGGTCGGGACAAGAGACCCAGTACTTC
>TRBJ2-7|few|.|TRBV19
CASSIAHGFSYEQYF
TGTGCCAGTAGTATAGCTCACGGTTTCTCCTACGAGCAGTACTTC
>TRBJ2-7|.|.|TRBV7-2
CASSKTNYEQYF
TGTGCCAGCAGCAAGACAAACTACGAGCAGTACTTC
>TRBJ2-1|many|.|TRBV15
CATSRVGNEQFF
TGTGCCACCAGCAGAGTTGGCAATGAGCAGTTCTTC
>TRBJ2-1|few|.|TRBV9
CASSARGGPEGSPLRYNEQFF
TGTGCCAGTTCCGCGAGAGGTGGACCCGAGGGTTCCCCCCTTAGGTACAATGAGCAGTTCTTC
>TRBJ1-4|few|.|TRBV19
CASSIGGAGEKLFF
TGTGCCAGTAGTATTGGAGGGGCCGGGGAAAAACTGTTTTTT
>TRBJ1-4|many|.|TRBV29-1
CSVGDEKLFF
TGCAGCGTTGGGGATGAAAAACTGTTTTTT
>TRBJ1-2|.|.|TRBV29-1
CSVEGGYGYTF
TGCAGCGTTGAAGGGGGCTATGGCTACACCTTC